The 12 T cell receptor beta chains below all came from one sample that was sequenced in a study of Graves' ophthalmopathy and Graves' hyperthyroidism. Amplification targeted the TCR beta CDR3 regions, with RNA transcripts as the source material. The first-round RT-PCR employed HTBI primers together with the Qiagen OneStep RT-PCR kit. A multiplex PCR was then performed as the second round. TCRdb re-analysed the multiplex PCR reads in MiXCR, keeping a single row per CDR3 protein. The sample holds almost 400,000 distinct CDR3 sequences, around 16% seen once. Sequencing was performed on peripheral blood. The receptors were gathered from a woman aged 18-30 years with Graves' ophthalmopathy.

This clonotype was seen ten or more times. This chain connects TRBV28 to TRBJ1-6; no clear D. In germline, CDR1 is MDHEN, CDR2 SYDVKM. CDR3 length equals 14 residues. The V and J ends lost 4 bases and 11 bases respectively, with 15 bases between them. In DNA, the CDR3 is TGTGCCAGCAGTTACGAGGCGGACGCGGCACCCCTCCACTTT. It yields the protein CASSYEADAAPLHF.

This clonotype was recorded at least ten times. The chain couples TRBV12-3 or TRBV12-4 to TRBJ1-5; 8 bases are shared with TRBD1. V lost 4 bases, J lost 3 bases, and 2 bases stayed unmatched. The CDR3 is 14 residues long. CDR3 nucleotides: TGTGCCAGCAGTTCGGGACAGGACAATCAGCCCCAGCATTTT. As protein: CASSSGQDNQPQHF.

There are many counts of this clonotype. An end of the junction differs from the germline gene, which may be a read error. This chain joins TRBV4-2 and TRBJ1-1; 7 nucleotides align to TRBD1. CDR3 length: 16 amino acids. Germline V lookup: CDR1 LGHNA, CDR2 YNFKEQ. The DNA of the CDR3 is TGTGCCAGCAGCAAAGAGGGGACAGCGTCTTTGGTAAAAGCTTTCTTT. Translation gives CASSKEGTASLVKAFF.

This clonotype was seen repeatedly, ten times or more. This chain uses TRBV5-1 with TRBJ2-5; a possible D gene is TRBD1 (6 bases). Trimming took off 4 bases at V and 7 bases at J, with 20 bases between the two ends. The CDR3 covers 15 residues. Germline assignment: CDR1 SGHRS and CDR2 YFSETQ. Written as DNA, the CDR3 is TGCGCCAGCAGCGATGGTGTTGGACAGAGAGGGACCCAGTACTTC. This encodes CASSDGVGQRGTQYF.

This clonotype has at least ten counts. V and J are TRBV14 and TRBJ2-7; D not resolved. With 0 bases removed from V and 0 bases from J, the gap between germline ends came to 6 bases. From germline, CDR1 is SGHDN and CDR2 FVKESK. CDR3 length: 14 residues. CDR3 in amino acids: CASSQDHASYEQYF. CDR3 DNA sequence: TGTGCCAGCAGCCAAGATCATGCCTCCTACGAGCAGTACTTC.

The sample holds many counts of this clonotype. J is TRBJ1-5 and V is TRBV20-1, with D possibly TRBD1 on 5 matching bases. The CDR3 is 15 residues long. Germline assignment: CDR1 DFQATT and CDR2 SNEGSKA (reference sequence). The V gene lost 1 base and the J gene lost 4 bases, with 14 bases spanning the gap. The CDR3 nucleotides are TGCAGTGCTAGAGGGCCAGGGCTGCCGAATCAGCCCCAGCATTTT. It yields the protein CSARGPGLPNQPQHF.

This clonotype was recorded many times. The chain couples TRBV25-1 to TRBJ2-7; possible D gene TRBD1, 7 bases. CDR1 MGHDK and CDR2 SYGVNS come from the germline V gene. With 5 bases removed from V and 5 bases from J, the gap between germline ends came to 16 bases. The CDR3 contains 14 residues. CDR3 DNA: TGTGCCAGCAGTTTTGGAGGGGGCCGGAACGAGCAGTACTTC. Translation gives CASSFGGGRNEQYF.

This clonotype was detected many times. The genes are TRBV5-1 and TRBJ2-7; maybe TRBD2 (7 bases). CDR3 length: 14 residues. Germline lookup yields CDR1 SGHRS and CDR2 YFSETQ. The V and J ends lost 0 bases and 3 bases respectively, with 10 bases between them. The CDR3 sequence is CASSLDREGYEQYF. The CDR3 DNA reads TGCGCCAGCAGCTTGGACAGGGAGGGCTACGAGCAGTACTTC.

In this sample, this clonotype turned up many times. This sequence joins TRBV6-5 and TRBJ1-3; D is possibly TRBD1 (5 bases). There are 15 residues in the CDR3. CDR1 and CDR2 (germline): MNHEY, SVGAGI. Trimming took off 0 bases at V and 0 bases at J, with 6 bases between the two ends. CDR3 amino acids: CASSYSQGSGNTIYF. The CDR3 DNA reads TGTGCCAGCAGTTACTCGCAGGGCTCTGGAAACACCATATATTTT.

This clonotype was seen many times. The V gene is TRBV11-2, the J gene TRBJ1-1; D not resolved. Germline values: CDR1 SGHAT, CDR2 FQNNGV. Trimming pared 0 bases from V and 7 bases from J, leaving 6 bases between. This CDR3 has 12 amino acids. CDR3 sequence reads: CASSLDRGEAFF. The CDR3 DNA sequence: TGTGCCAGCAGCTTAGATCGAGGTGAAGCTTTCTTT.

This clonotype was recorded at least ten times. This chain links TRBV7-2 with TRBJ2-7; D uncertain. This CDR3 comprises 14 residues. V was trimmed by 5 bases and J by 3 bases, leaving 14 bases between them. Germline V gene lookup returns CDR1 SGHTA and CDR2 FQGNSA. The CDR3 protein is CASSPTTSLYEQYF. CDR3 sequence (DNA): TGTGCCAGCAGCCCCACTACCTCCCTCTACGAGCAGTACTTC.

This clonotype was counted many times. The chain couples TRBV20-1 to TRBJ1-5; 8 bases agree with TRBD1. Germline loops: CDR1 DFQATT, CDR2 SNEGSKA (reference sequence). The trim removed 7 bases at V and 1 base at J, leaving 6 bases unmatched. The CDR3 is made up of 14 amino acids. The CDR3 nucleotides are TGCAGTGTCACAGGGGGGGGGAGCAATCAGCCCCAGCATTTT. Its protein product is CSVTGGGSNQPQHF.